A single sample gave rise to the 29 T cell receptor beta chains below, sequenced in a study of T-cell memory formation after mild COVID-19. In TCRdb, the 5' RACE reads were re-called with MiXCR into one record per CDR3 protein. The repertoire holds roughly 400,000 distinct CDR3 sequences, with under 20% as singletons. The sample comprised PBMCs or a T cell subset sorted from them (not recorded which). These receptors came from a young man who had mild COVID-19 (a few samples of this study predate the infection). Cell type and time point are not known.

This sequence joins TRBV23-1 and TRBJ1-4, with D maybe TRBD1 (5 bases). TRBV23-1 is noted as an ORF with a role that remains uncertain. V gave up 8 bases and J gave up 1 base, with 14 bases separating them. This CDR3 has 15 amino acids. CDR3 protein: CASPKLGETNEKLFF. Written as DNA, the CDR3 is TGCGCCAGCCCCAAACTGGGGGAAACTAATGAAAAACTGTTTTTT.

The chain carries TRBV7-9 and TRBJ1-1, with a weak D call TRBD1 (6 bases). The CDR3 covers 14 residues. Germline values: CDR1 SEHNR, CDR2 FQNEAQ (reference sequence). V dropped 0 bases and J dropped 6 bases, with 11 bases sitting between them. CDR3 in amino acids: CASSLAEGGPEAFF. In nucleotides, the CDR3 is TGTGCCAGCAGCTTAGCGGAGGGGGGACCTGAAGCTTTCTTT.

A few counts support this clonotype. CDR3 loop: CASSQDQAQDYGYTF. CDR3 DNA: TGCGCCAGCAGCCAAGATCAAGCGCAGGACTATGGCTACACCTTC. The V gene is TRBV4-1, the J gene TRBJ1-2; no definite D call. CDR1 is MGHRA, CDR2 YSYEKL, per germline. Trimming shortened V by 0 bases and J by 3 bases, and 11 bases separated the two germline ends. The CDR3 is 15 amino acids.

This clonotype was detected ten times or more. DNA for the CDR3: TGTGCCAGCAGCGGCGTTAGCGGGGGCCAAGAGACCCAGTACTTC. It specifies CASSGVSGGQETQYF. The gene calls are TRBV7-2 and TRBJ2-5, with TRBD2 matching 9 bases. Germline CDR1 and CDR2: SGHTA and FQGNSA. The J segment lost 1 base and the V segment lost 5 bases, leaving 5 bases of the junction unmatched. CDR3 length equals 15 residues. Filled out from reference TRBV7-2 and TRBJ2-5, the complete variable domain reads GAGVSQSPSNKVTEKGKDVELRCDPISGHTALYWYRQSLGQGLEFLIYFQGNSAPDKSGLPSDRFSAERTGGSVSTLTIQRTQQEDSAVYLCASSGVSGGQETQYFGPGTRLLVL.

This clonotype has more than one count but fewer than ten. The V call is TRBV5-1, the J call TRBJ2-7; TRBD2 aligns across 9 bases. The CDR3 runs 15 residues. Germline V CDR1 and CDR2: SGHRS, YFSETQ. The trim removed 4 bases at V and 2 bases at J, leaving 7 bases unmatched. CDR3 sequence reads: CASSLGLANPYEQYF. The DNA for the CDR3 is TGCGCCAGCAGCCTAGGACTAGCGAATCCCTACGAGCAGTACTTC.

The V and J genes are TRBV6-2 or TRBV6-3 and TRBJ1-6; D is possibly TRBD1 (5 bases). Looked up from germline, CDR1 is MNHEY and CDR2 is SVGEGT. The CDR3 has 14 amino acids. V was trimmed by 5 bases and J by 8 bases, leaving 13 bases between them. In nucleotides, the CDR3 is TGTGCCAGCAGTCCTCCGACAGTCTATTCACCCCTCCACTTT. The encoded protein is CASSPPTVYSPLHF.

The sample holds one count of this clonotype. This rearrangement joins TRBV29-1 to TRBJ2-5; 13 bases fit TRBD2. V shed 3 bases, J shed 5 bases, and the junction held 9 bases outside the gene matches. The length of the CDR3 is 16 residues. CDR1 SQVTM and CDR2 ANQGSEA come from the germline V gene. The CDR3, as DNA: TGCAGCGTTGAGACCTTCGGACTAGCGGGGGACGAGACCCAGTACTTC. Protein sequence: CSVETFGLAGDETQYF.

This chain connects TRBV7-9 to TRBJ2-3, with D tentatively TRBD1 or TRBD2 (5 bases each). V dropped 4 bases and J dropped 1 base, with 15 bases sitting between them. The germline gives CDR1 SEHNR, CDR2 FQNEAQ (reference sequence). The CDR3 covers 16 residues. The CDR3 DNA is TGTGCCAGCAGCTGGGGCCTAGCTGGGGGCACAGATACGCAGTATTTT. Its translation is CASSWGLAGGTDTQYF.

This clonotype has a single count. This rearrangement joins TRBV5-1 to TRBJ2-5; 9 bases agree with TRBD2. Germline lookup yields CDR1 SGHRS and CDR2 YFSETQ. The CDR3 extends over 13 amino acids. V dropped 7 bases and J dropped 5; count of bases not matched to a gene: 6. DNA of the CDR3: TGCGCCAGCTCCCCTAGCGGGGACGAGACCCAGTACTTC. This translates into CASSPSGDETQYF.

The rearrangement links TRBV2 to TRBJ1-6; D is ambiguous. Germline V gives CDR1 SNHLY, CDR2 FYNNEI. The V gene lost 3 bases and the J gene lost 7 bases, with 4 bases spanning the gap. This CDR3 has 12 amino acids. The CDR3 DNA sequence: TGTGCCAGCAGTGATACGAATTCACCCCTCCACTTT. This translates into CASSDTNSPLHF. The variable domain in full, with the rest retrieved from reference TRBV2 and TRBJ1-6, is EPEVTQTPSHQVTQMGQEVILRCVPISNHLYFYWYRQILGQKVEFLVSFYNNEISEKSEIFDDQFSVERPDGSNFTLKIRSTKLEDSAMYFCASSDTNSPLHFGNGTRLTVT.

This clonotype was observed a few times. The gene calls are TRBV25-1 and TRBJ2-1, with D hard to call. CDR1 MGHDK and CDR2 SYGVNS come from the germline V gene. The CDR3 loop spans 13 amino acids. Trimming took 6 bases from V and 0 from J, leaving 6 bases between them. The CDR3 DNA reads TGTGCCAGCAGCGAGAACTCCTACAATGAGCAGTTCTTC. Translation: CASSENSYNEQFF.

This clonotype was seen more than once but under ten times. V gene TRBV4-2 combines with J gene TRBJ1-5; perhaps TRBD1 as D (5 bases). Germline loops: CDR1 LGHNA, CDR2 YNFKEQ. Trimming took off 4 bases at V and 4 bases at J, with 14 bases between the two ends. The CDR3 has 15 residues. The chain's CDR3 is CASSRDGAPNQPQHF. The DNA of the CDR3 is TGTGCCAGCAGCCGGGACGGGGCGCCGAATCAGCCCCAGCATTTT.

The chain combines TRBV2 with TRBJ2-5; 7 nucleotides line up with TRBD1. The germline V gene encodes CDR1 SNHLY and CDR2 FYNNEI. The CDR3 extends over 14 amino acids. Germline trimming cut 4 bases from V and 3 bases from J; bases unmatched to any gene: 5. This chain's CDR3 is CASSGNRGEETQYF. The CDR3 DNA sequence: TGTGCCAGCAGTGGGAACAGGGGAGAAGAGACCCAGTACTTC.

This clonotype was recorded a few times. The chain recombines TRBV5-1 with TRBJ2-1; 12 positions match TRBD2. The CDR3 has 15 amino acids. After removal of 4 bases from V and 5 bases from J, the junction contained 4 bases not matched to a gene. Germline V gene lookup returns CDR1 SGHRS and CDR2 YFSETQ. The CDR3 is CASSKGLAGHNEQFF. CDR3 sequence (DNA): TGCGCCAGCAGCAAGGGACTAGCGGGCCACAATGAGCAGTTCTTC.

There are a few counts of this clonotype. The V and J genes are TRBV5-1 and TRBJ2-5; 9 nucleotides line up with TRBD2. With V trimmed by 4 bases and J by 2 bases, 6 bases remained unmatched. The germline gives CDR1 SGHRS, CDR2 YFSETQ. CDR3 size: 15 residues. The CDR3, as DNA: TGCGCCAGCAGCCTCCAGCGGGGGGAACAAGAGACCCAGTACTTC. Translated, it gives CASSLQRGEQETQYF.

This clonotype was seen only a few times. The chain joins TRBV7-2 to TRBJ2-5; D tentatively reads TRBD1 or TRBD2 (5 bases each). CDR1 and CDR2 from the germline V gene are SGHTA and FQGNSA. The V gene lost 2 bases and the J gene lost 7 bases, with 14 bases spanning the gap. This CDR3 is 14 amino acids long. This chain's CDR3 is CASSLSQGGGTQYF. In nucleotides, the CDR3 is TGTGCCAGCAGCTTATCCCAGGGTGGAGGGACCCAGTACTTC. Together with reference TRBV7-2 and TRBJ2-5, the CDR3 gives the full variable domain: GAGVSQSPSNKVTEKGKDVELRCDPISGHTALYWYRQSLGQGLEFLIYFQGNSAPDKSGLPSDRFSAERTGGSVSTLTIQRTQQEDSAVYLCASSLSQGGGTQYFGPGTRLLVL.

This clonotype has only a few counts. The chain carries TRBV5-1 and TRBJ1-1; D not certain. The length of the CDR3 is 13 residues. Trimming stripped 4 bases from V and 8 bases from J, with 15 bases between. Per the germline V gene, CDR1 is SGHRS and CDR2 is YFSETQ. The DNA for the CDR3 is TGCGCCAGCAGCATCAAACAAGGAGGGGAAGCTTTCTTT. Its protein product is CASSIKQGGEAFF.

This clonotype came up a few times. The rearrangement links TRBV20-1 to TRBJ2-5, with D perhaps matching TRBD1 or TRBD2 (5 bases each). The germline V and J ends were trimmed by 6 bases and 2 bases, with 10 bases remaining between them. The length of the CDR3 is 12 residues. Germline V CDR1 and CDR2: DFQATT, SNEGSKA (reference sequence). CDR3 coding DNA: TGCAGTGCCGGGGACGATCAAGAGACCCAGTACTTC. This gives the protein CSAGDDQETQYF.

As to this clonotype: A much larger clone sits a single nucleotide away, making a read error possible. The rearrangement joins TRBV9 to TRBJ1-5; D may be TRBD1 (5 bases). V was cut by 5 bases and J by 9 bases, with 21 bases left in between. CDR1 and CDR2 from the germline V gene are SGDLS and YYNGEE. This CDR3 is 15 amino acids long. The CDR3 sequence is CASRPRAGINSPQHF. DNA of the CDR3: TGTGCCAGCAGACCAAGGGCAGGGATTAACTCGCCCCAGCATTTT.

This clonotype has a handful of counts. The chain employs TRBV14 and TRBJ2-1; D is perhaps TRBD1 (6 bases). CDR1 and CDR2 from the germline V gene are SGHDN and FVKESK. Trimming removed 2 bases at V and 4 bases at J, with 12 bases between. The CDR3 consists of 15 residues. The CDR3 region is CASSQRGTTYNEQFF. The CDR3 DNA reads as TGTGCCAGCAGCCAAAGGGGGACAACGTACAATGAGCAGTTCTTC. Combining the CDR3 with reference TRBV14 and TRBJ2-1 gives the whole variable domain EAGVTQFPSHSVIEKGQTVTLRCDPISGHDNLYWYRRVMGKEIKFLLHFVKESKQDESGMPNNRFLAERTGGTYSTLKVQPAELEDSGVYFCASSQRGTTYNEQFFGPGTRLTVL.

V usage is TRBV25-1 and J usage is TRBJ2-7; D remains ambiguous. The CDR3 sequence is 18 residues long. Germline V gene sequence: CDR1 MGHDK, CDR2 SYGVNS. V was pared by 4 bases and J by 6 bases, with 28 bases between. As DNA, the CDR3 is TGTGCCAGCAGTGCCTGCATTGAAGGAGCCGTTGATGTCGTCGAGCAGTACGTC. Amino acid sequence: CASSACIEGAVDVVEQYV.

The chain recombines TRBV6-5 with TRBJ1-6, with D maybe TRBD1 (5 bases). Germline CDR1 and CDR2: MNHEY and SVGAGI. The CDR3 covers 16 residues. Trimming took 6 bases from V and 8 from J, leaving 20 bases between them. The CDR3 DNA reads TGTGCCAGCAGGTCCGTTGGGGCGGGGATATATTCACCCCTCCACTTT. Translating gives CASRSVGAGIYSPLHF.

The chain uses TRBV7-3 and TRBJ2-1, with TRBD2 matching over 7 bases. CDR3 length equals 14 residues. Germline CDR1 SGHTA, CDR2 FQGTGA. J lost 10 bases, V lost 0 bases, and 6 bases had no gene match. In DNA, the CDR3 is TGTGCCAGCAGCTTAACCCCGACTAGCTCCGAGCAGTTCTTC. Translated, it gives CASSLTPTSSEQFF.

This clonotype was detected many times. This chain joins TRBV5-4 and TRBJ1-6; D perhaps matches TRBD1 (5 bases). V gave up 4 bases and J gave up 13 bases, with 15 bases separating them. The CDR3 runs to 13 residues. Germline-derived CDR1 and CDR2 are SGHNT and YYREEE (reference sequence). This chain's CDR3 is CASSRGGDPPLHF. The CDR3 DNA sequence: TGTGCCAGCAGCCGGGGGGGGGACCCTCCCCTCCACTTT.

In its sample, this clonotype was seen a few times. This chain links TRBV7-2 with TRBJ1-4; no clear D gene. The CDR3 runs to 14 residues. Germline CDR1 and CDR2: SGHTA and FQGNSA. Deletions cut 10 bases from V and 0 bases from J, with 12 bases between. CDR3 loop: CATSVGATNEKLFF. The CDR3 nucleotides are TGTGCCACCTCGGTAGGAGCAACTAATGAAAAACTGTTTTTT.

V and J are TRBV7-9 and TRBJ2-3; the match to TRBD2 covers 7 bases. The ends lost 3 bases at V and 7 bases at J; junction bases unmatched: 7. The CDR3 is 14 residues long. Germline-derived CDR1 and CDR2 are SEHNR and FQNEAQ (reference sequence). CDR3 nucleotide sequence: TGTGCCAGCAGCTTTGGAGGACTAGAGAATACGCAGTATTTT. Encoded protein: CASSFGGLENTQYF.

This clonotype showed up just a few times. This chain joins TRBV7-9 and TRBJ2-7; possibly TRBD1 for D (5 bases). Germline lookup yields CDR1 SEHNR and CDR2 FQNEAQ (reference sequence). The CDR3 length is 12 residues. V dropped 6 bases and J dropped 6 bases, with 12 bases sitting between them. The CDR3 DNA reads TGTGCCAGCAGTCCAGGGCTAGGCGAGCAGTACGTC. Translating gives CASSPGLGEQYV.

V and J are TRBV9 and TRBJ2-1; D remains ambiguous. Germline V CDR1 and CDR2: SGDLS, YYNGEE. The CDR3 has 15 amino acids. With 4 bases removed from V and 8 bases from J, the gap between germline ends came to 19 bases. CDR3 region: CASSHRLGTRHEQFF. CDR3 nucleotides: TGTGCCAGCAGCCACCGACTGGGAACTCGGCATGAGCAGTTCTTC. The full variable domain, with the rest looked up from reference TRBV9 and TRBJ2-1, is DSGVTQTPKHLITATGQRVTLRCSPRSGDLSVYWYQQSLDQGLQFLIQYYNGEERAKGNILERFSAQQFPDLHSELNLSSLELGDSALYFCASSHRLGTRHEQFFGPGTRLTVL.

V usage is TRBV10-1 and J usage is TRBJ1-6, with D maybe TRBD1 (5 bases). This CDR3 spans 13 amino acids. Trimming removed 6 bases at V and 7 bases at J, with 10 bases between. Germline values: CDR1 WNHNN, CDR2 SYGVQD (reference sequence). CDR3 protein: CASSRQQNSPLHF. The CDR3, as DNA: TGCGCCAGCAGCCGACAGCAGAATTCACCCCTCCACTTT.